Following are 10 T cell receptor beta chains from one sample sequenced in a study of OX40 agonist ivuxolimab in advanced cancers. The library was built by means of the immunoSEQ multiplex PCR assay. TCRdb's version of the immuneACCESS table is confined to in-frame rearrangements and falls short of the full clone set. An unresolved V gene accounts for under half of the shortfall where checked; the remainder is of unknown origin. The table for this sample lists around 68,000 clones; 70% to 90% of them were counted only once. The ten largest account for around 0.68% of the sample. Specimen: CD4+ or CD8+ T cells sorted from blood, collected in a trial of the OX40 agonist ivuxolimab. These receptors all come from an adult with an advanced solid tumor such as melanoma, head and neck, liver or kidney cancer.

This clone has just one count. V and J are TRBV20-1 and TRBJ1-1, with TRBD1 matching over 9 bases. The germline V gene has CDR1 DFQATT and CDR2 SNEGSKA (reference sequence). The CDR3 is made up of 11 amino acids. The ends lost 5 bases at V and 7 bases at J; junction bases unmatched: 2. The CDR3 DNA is TGCAGTGCTCGGGGACAGGGTGAAGCTTTCTTT. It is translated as CSARGQGEAFF.

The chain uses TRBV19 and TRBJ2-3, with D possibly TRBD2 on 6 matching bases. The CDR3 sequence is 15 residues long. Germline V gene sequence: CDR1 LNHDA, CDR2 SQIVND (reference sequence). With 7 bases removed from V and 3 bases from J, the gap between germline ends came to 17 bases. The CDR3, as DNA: TGTGCCAGTACCTACAACTCCCGGGGGACAGATACGCAGTATTTT. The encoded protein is CASTYNSRGTDTQYF.

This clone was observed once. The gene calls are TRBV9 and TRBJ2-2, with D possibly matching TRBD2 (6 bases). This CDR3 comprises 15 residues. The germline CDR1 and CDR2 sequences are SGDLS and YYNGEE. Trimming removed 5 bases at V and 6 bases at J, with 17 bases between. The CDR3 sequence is CASSASIRRAGELFF. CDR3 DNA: TGTGCCAGCAGTGCCTCCATCCGGAGGGCCGGGGAGCTGTTTTTT.

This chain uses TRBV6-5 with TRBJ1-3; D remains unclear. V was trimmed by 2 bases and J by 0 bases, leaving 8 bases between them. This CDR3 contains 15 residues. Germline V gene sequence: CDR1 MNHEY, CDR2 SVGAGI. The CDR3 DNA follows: TGTGCCAGCAGTTACGACGCTGGCTCTGGAAACACCATATATTTT. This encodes CASSYDAGSGNTIYF.

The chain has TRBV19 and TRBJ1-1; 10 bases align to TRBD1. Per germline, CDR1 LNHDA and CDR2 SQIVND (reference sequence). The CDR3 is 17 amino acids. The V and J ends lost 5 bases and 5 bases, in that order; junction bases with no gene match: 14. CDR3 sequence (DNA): TGTGCCAGTAGTTTCCGGGACAGGGGTGGCTCGGTAACTGAAGCTTTCTTT. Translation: CASSFRDRGGSVTEAFF.

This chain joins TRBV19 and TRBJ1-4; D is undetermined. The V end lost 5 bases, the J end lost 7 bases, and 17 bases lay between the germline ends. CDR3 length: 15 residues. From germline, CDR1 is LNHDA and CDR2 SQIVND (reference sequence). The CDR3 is CASSGAPNTGEKLFF. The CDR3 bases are TGTGCCAGTAGTGGCGCCCCAAACACGGGTGAAAAACTGTTTTTT.

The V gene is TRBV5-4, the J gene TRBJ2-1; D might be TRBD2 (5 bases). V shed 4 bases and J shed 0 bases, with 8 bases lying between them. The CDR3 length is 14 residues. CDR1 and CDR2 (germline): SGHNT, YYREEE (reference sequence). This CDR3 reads CASSRGSSYNEQFF. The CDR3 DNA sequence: TGTGCCAGCAGCAGAGGGAGCTCCTACAATGAGCAGTTCTTC.

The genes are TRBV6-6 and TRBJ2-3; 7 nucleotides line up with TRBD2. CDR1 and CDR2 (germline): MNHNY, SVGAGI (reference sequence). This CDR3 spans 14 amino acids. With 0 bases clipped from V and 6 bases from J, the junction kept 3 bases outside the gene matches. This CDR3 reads CASSYSSGADTQYF. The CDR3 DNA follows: TGTGCCAGCAGTTACTCGAGCGGGGCTGATACGCAGTATTTT.

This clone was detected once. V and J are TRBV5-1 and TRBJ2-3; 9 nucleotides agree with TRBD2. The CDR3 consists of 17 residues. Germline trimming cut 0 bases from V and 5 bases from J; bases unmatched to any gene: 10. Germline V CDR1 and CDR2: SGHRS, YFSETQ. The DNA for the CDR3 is TGCGCCAGCAGCTTGGCCGGTGGTAGCGGGGGTAAAGATACGCAGTATTTT. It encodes CASSLAGGSGGKDTQYF.

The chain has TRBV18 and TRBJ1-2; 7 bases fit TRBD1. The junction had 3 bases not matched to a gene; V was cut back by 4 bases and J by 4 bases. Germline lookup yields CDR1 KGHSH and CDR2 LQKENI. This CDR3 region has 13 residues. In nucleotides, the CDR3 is TGTGCCAGCTCACGGGACAGTTTCTATGGCTACACCTTC. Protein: CASSRDSFYGYTF.